These 32 T cell receptor beta chains originate from one sample sequenced in a study of glioma-infiltrating T cells after dendritic cell vaccination. This table comes from immunoSEQ multiplex PCR, and its TCRdb copy is limited to in-frame clones, with some not included. The sample shows about 92,000 clones, 80% to 90% of them seen only once. The specimen comprised blood, sampled before dendritic cell vaccination. Receptors were obtained from a human donor with glioblastoma.

Note on this clone: This same CDR3 is encoded by further DNA sequences in the sample. The chain is built from TRBV6-5 and TRBJ2-5; perhaps TRBD1 as D (6 bases). Germline V gene lookup returns CDR1 MNHEY and CDR2 SVGAGI. CDR3 length equals 12 residues. V gave up 6 bases and J gave up 1 base, with 6 bases separating them. CDR3 DNA sequence: TGTGCCAGCAGGGACAGCCAAGAGACCCAGTACTTC. This codes for CASRDSQETQYF.

Sample share makes this clone medium-sized. The genes are TRBV4-3 and TRBJ1-3; D remains ambiguous. The CDR3 has 15 residues. The V and J ends lost 2 bases and 0 bases respectively, with 8 bases between them. The germline V gene encodes CDR1 LGHNA and CDR2 YSLEER. This chain's CDR3 is CASSQLADSGNTIYF. The CDR3 DNA sequence: TGCGCCAGCAGCCAACTAGCCGACTCTGGAAACACCATATATTTT.

V usage is TRBV7-8 and J usage is TRBJ2-2; TRBD2 aligns across 8 bases. CDR1 SGHVS and CDR2 FQNEAQ come from the germline V gene. The CDR3 spans 16 residues. The V segment lost 5 bases and the J segment 6 bases; nucleotides outside the gene matches: 11. The DNA for the CDR3 is TGTGCCAGCAGCCCCCGGACTAGCAAGACACCCGGGGAGCTGTTTTTT. Its protein product is CASSPRTSKTPGELFF.

The rearrangement links TRBV5-6 to TRBJ2-2; D not resolved. The germline V gene encodes CDR1 SGHDT and CDR2 YYEEEE. CDR3 size: 12 residues. V shed 3 bases and J shed 7 bases, with 7 bases lying between them. The DNA of the CDR3 is TGTGCCAGCAGCTGGTCCAGCGGGGAGCTGTTTTTT. This gives the protein CASSWSSGELFF.

The chain combines TRBV6-6 with TRBJ1-2; D is ambiguous. CDR3 length: 13 residues. Germline V CDR1 and CDR2: MNHNY, SVGAGI (reference sequence). Trimming cost V 8 bases and J 3 bases, with 13 bases left between them. Written as DNA, the CDR3 is TGTGCCAGCCGTACGGGTTTCGACTATGGCTACACCTTC. Residues: CASRTGFDYGYTF.

V and J are TRBV7-6 and TRBJ2-7; maybe TRBD1 (6 bases). The length of the CDR3 is 19 residues. The V and J ends lost 5 bases and 0 bases respectively, with 26 bases between them. The germline V gene encodes CDR1 SGHVS and CDR2 FNYEAQ. The CDR3 region is CASSLRSHHGDTHSYEQYF. CDR3 sequence (DNA): TGTGCCAGCAGCCTACGGAGTCACCACGGGGACACCCACTCCTACGAGCAGTACTTC.

The sample holds a few counts of this clone. CDR3 sequence (DNA): TGCAGCGTACCCCACGGCGGGAGGGCCGTTGGCACAGATACGCAGTATTTT. Its protein is CSVPHGGRAVGTDTQYF. J is TRBJ2-3 and V is TRBV29-1; 9 bases are a match to TRBD2. V gave up 6 bases and J gave up 1 base; unmatched junction bases: 14. Germline-derived CDR1 and CDR2 are SQVTM and ANQGSEA. The CDR3 runs to 17 residues.

The genes are TRBV5-1 and TRBJ1-5; 7 positions match TRBD1. The length of the CDR3 is 15 residues. Germline V gives CDR1 SGHRS, CDR2 YFSETQ. V lost 4 bases to trimming and J lost 1 base; unmatched junction nucleotides: 5. Here the CDR3 DNA reads TGCGCCAGCAGCGAGGGACAGAGAAGCAATCAGCCCCAGCATTTT. Translation: CASSEGQRSNQPQHF. Based on the CDR3 plus reference TRBV5-1 and TRBJ1-5, the full variable domain is KAGVTQTPRYLIKTRGQQVTLSCSPISGHRSVSWYQQTPGQGLQFLFEYFSETQRNKGNFPGRFSGRQFSNSRSEMNVSTLELGDSALYLCASSEGQRSNQPQHFGDGTRLSIL.

This chain uses TRBV15 with TRBJ1-1; no definite D call. CDR1 is LNHNV and CDR2 is YYDKDF in the germline V gene (reference sequence). The CDR3 runs 20 residues. Trimming removed 0 bases from V and 0 bases from J, with 23 bases in between. CDR3 nucleotides: TGTGCCACCAGCAGAGATTCTATTGTATCATGGGCAGGAATGAACACTGAAGCTTTCTTT. Protein product: CATSRDSIVSWAGMNTEAFF.

The rearrangement uses TRBV6-5 and TRBJ2-2, with D perhaps TRBD1 (6 bases). Germline V gives CDR1 MNHEY, CDR2 SVGAGI. This CDR3 is 14 amino acids long. The V gene lost 6 bases and the J gene lost 9 bases, with 17 bases spanning the gap. CDR3 sequence reads: CASRPGTFDRELFF. The CDR3 DNA is TGTGCCAGCAGGCCCGGGACATTCGACCGGGAGCTGTTTTTT.

This chain joins TRBV2 and TRBJ1-2, with D unclear. Between the trimmed V and J ends, which lost 8 bases and 5 bases, there was a span of 12 bases. This CDR3 is built from 12 residues. The germline gives CDR1 SNHLY, CDR2 FYNNEI. The chain's CDR3 is CASEREEYGYTF. The CDR3 region has the DNA TGTGCCAGCGAAAGGGAGGAATATGGCTACACCTTC.

The chain employs TRBV9 and TRBJ1-1, with TRBD1 matching 8 bases. Germline-derived CDR1 and CDR2 are SGDLS and YYNGEE. The V segment lost 2 bases and the J segment 4 bases; nucleotides outside the gene matches: 4. The CDR3 runs 14 residues. Here the CDR3 reads CASSVGQGGTEAFF. In nucleotides, the CDR3 is TGTGCCAGCAGCGTCGGACAGGGAGGCACTGAAGCTTTCTTT.

The rearrangement links TRBV25-1 to TRBJ2-2, with D maybe TRBD2 (6 bases). The CDR3 loop spans 17 amino acids. The V end lost 7 bases, the J end lost 4 bases, and 22 bases lay between the germline ends. Germline V lookup: CDR1 MGHDK, CDR2 SYGVNS. The CDR3 nucleotides are TGTGCCAGCATTCCCTCTTTGGGGCAGGGAGGCACCGGGGAGCTGTTTTTT. Its translation is CASIPSLGQGGTGELFF.

This rearrangement joins TRBV7-8 to TRBJ2-3, with 10 bases that match TRBD2. The CDR3 spans 16 residues. V was pared by 4 bases and J by 2 bases, with 6 bases of the junction left unmatched. Germline values: CDR1 SGHVS, CDR2 FQNEAQ. The CDR3 reads CASSSPTSGDTDTQYF. CDR3 bases: TGTGCCAGCAGCTCCCCCACTAGCGGGGACACAGATACGCAGTATTTT.

The rearrangement joins TRBV29-1 to TRBJ2-1; TRBD1 matches 9 bases. After removal of 4 bases from V and 3 bases from J, the junction contained 7 bases not matched to a gene. The CDR3 has 15 residues. Germline values: CDR1 SQVTM, CDR2 ANQGSEA. CDR3 DNA sequence: TGCAGCGTTGGTGGGGGACAGGGACTCTACAATGAGCAGTTCTTC. Protein sequence: CSVGGGQGLYNEQFF.

The chain recombines TRBV11-2 with TRBJ1-2; TRBD1 aligns across 7 bases. Germline assignment: CDR1 SGHAT and CDR2 FQNNGV. This CDR3 comprises 14 residues. V dropped 7 bases and J dropped 7; count of bases not matched to a gene: 12. In nucleotides, the CDR3 is TGTGCCAGCAACGGAGCAGGGGGGCATATTGGCTACACCTTC. This encodes CASNGAGGHIGYTF.

CDR3 sequence (DNA): TGTGCCAGCAGCGTGGACAGATCGAACACCGGGGAGCTGTTTTTT. Protein: CASSVDRSNTGELFF. The chain recombines TRBV9 with TRBJ2-2, with D maybe TRBD1 (6 bases). CDR3 length: 15 amino acids. V lost 2 bases to trimming and J lost 0 bases, with 8 bases between them. The V gene's germline CDR1 is SGDLS and CDR2 YYNGEE.

V usage is TRBV25-1 and J usage is TRBJ2-5; the D gene is possibly TRBD2 (5 bases). Germline CDR1 reads MGHDK; CDR2 reads SYGVNS. The V end was cut by 1 base, the J end by 4 bases, with 10 bases between. The CDR3 is 14 amino acids. CDR3: CASSESGYSETQYF. DNA for the CDR3: TGTGCCAGCAGTGAATCGGGGTACTCAGAGACCCAGTACTTC.

This clone was counted once. This sequence joins TRBV25-1 and TRBJ2-3; TRBD1 matches at 8 bases. The CDR3 runs to 14 residues. The ends lost 1 base at V and 5 bases at J; junction bases unmatched: 2. CDR1 is MGHDK and CDR2 is SYGVNS in the germline V gene. This chain's CDR3 is CASSESGGEDTQYF. CDR3 sequence (DNA): TGTGCCAGCAGTGAATCAGGGGGCGAAGATACGCAGTATTTT.

The DNA of the CDR3 is TGTGCCAGCAGCTTCAGGGGGGACGGGGAGCAGTACTTC. Amino acid sequence: CASSFRGDGEQYF. The chain recombines TRBV7-3 with TRBJ2-7; D may be TRBD1 (7 bases). V lost 3 bases to trimming and J lost 7 bases, with 13 bases between them. The germline CDR1 and CDR2 sequences are SGHTA and FQGTGA. The length of the CDR3 is 13 residues. The whole variable domain, remainder taken from reference TRBV7-3 and TRBJ2-7, is GAGVSQTPSNKVTEKGKYVELRCDPISGHTALYWYRQSLGQGPEFLIYFQGTGAADDSGLPNDRFFAVRPEGSVSTLKIQRTERGDSAVYLCASSFRGDGEQYFGPGTRLTVT.

The V and J genes are TRBV7-3 and TRBJ1-2; 8 bases agree with TRBD1. The trim removed 5 bases at V and 4 bases at J, leaving 15 bases unmatched. From germline, CDR1 is SGHTA and CDR2 FQGTGA. CDR3 length equals 17 residues. This chain's CDR3 is CASSDTDRGSNLYGYTF. In DNA form, the CDR3 reads TGTGCCAGCAGCGATACTGACAGGGGATCAAACCTCTATGGCTACACCTTC.

The chain combines TRBV5-4 with TRBJ2-7; TRBD2 matches 11 bases. CDR3 length: 15 amino acids. Germline values: CDR1 SGHNT, CDR2 YYREEE (reference sequence). V was pared by 4 bases and J by 4 bases, with 7 bases of the junction left unmatched. DNA for the CDR3: TGTGCCAGCAGCCGCATAGCGGGGGGGAGTTACGAGCAGTACTTC. This sequence encodes CASSRIAGGSYEQYF.

This chain connects TRBV7-2 to TRBJ2-7; TRBD2 aligns across 10 bases. The junction had 13 bases not matched to a gene; V was cut back by 5 bases and J by 3 bases. The CDR3 length is 17 residues. Germline V gene lookup returns CDR1 SGHTA and CDR2 FQGNSA. The DNA for the CDR3 is TGTGCCAGCAGCCGGATCCGGGGGACTAGCGAGATCTACGAGCAGTACTTC. It codes for CASSRIRGTSEIYEQYF.

The genes are TRBV4-1 and TRBJ2-3; TRBD2 is a possible D gene (6 bases). The CDR3 consists of 15 residues. The V gene's germline CDR1 is MGHRA and CDR2 YSYEKL. V dropped 3 bases and J dropped 7 bases, with 17 bases sitting between them. CDR3 sequence (DNA): TGCGCCAGCAGCCAGGGACTTCCCGCGGCCCATACGCAGTATTTT. It codes for CASSQGLPAAHTQYF.

This chain connects TRBV27 to TRBJ2-1, with 10 bases aligning to TRBD2. This CDR3 contains 13 residues. CDR1 is MNHEY and CDR2 is SMNVEV in the germline V gene (reference sequence). With V trimmed by 2 bases and J by 13 bases, 5 bases remained unmatched. CDR3 sequence reads: CASSLGTSVEQFF. As DNA, the CDR3 is TGTGCCAGCAGTTTAGGGACTAGCGTGGAACAGTTCTTC.

The chain links TRBV5-1 to TRBJ2-1; no firm D call. The CDR3 runs to 14 residues. Germline CDR1 is SGHRS and CDR2 is YFSETQ. The germline V and J ends were trimmed by 1 base and 5 bases, with 10 bases remaining between them. The CDR3 is CASSLWQSDNEQFF. In nucleotides, the CDR3 is TGCGCCAGCAGCTTGTGGCAATCAGACAATGAGCAGTTCTTC.

In nucleotides, the CDR3 is TGTGCCAGCTTGTCCACTAGCGGATACGAGCAGTACTTC. This gives the protein CASLSTSGYEQYF. This chain uses TRBV25-1 with TRBJ2-7, with 8 bases that match TRBD2. The CDR3 sequence is 13 residues long. Losses at the gene ends were 8 bases for V and 4 bases for J; bases not matched to a gene: 7. Germline V lookup: CDR1 MGHDK, CDR2 SYGVNS.

The rearrangement joins TRBV19 to TRBJ2-7, with D perhaps matching TRBD1 (6 bases). This CDR3 region has 16 residues. Germline CDR1 LNHDA, CDR2 SQIVND (reference sequence). V lost 0 bases and J 2 bases, leaving 14 bases between the germline ends. The CDR3 region has the DNA TGTGCCAGTAGTATAGATTTCAGGGGCGGCACCTACGAGCAGTACTTC. Encoded protein: CASSIDFRGGTYEQYF. The whole variable domain, remainder taken from reference TRBV19 and TRBJ2-7, is DGGITQSPKYLFRKEGQNVTLSCEQNLNHDAMYWYRQDPGQGLRLIYYSQIVNDFQKGDIAEGYSVSREKKESFPLTVTSAQKNPTAFYLCASSIDFRGGTYEQYFGPGTRLTVT.

J is TRBJ1-1 and V is TRBV5-1; 12 bases fit TRBD1. Germline V gives CDR1 SGHRS, CDR2 YFSETQ. This CDR3 is built from 15 residues. V dropped 5 bases and J dropped 7; count of bases not matched to a gene: 9. The CDR3 protein is CASRFGTGGANEAFF. DNA of the CDR3: TGCGCCAGCAGGTTTGGGACAGGGGGCGCAAATGAAGCTTTCTTT.

The rearrangement uses TRBV9 and TRBJ2-5; TRBD1 matches at 9 bases. CDR1 and CDR2 (germline): SGDLS, YYNGEE. J was trimmed by 6 bases and V by 2 bases; bases with no gene match: 5. The CDR3 runs 14 residues. The CDR3 protein is CASSVGGTGKTQYF. CDR3 coding DNA: TGTGCCAGCAGCGTGGGGGGGACAGGGAAGACCCAGTACTTC.

The CDR3 sequence is CAWSRQSGGYTF. The CDR3 DNA follows: TGTGCCTGGAGCCGCCAATCAGGGGGCTACACCTTC. The chain has TRBV30 and TRBJ1-2; D is possibly TRBD1 (5 bases). This CDR3 has 12 amino acids. Germline-derived CDR1 and CDR2 are GTSNPN and SVGIG (reference sequence). V shed 3 bases and J shed 8 bases, with 13 bases lying between them.

The J gene is TRBJ2-5, the V gene TRBV19, with 12 bases identical to TRBD2. This CDR3 has 16 amino acids. CDR1 is LNHDA, CDR2 SQIVND, per germline (reference sequence). Trimming removed 6 bases from V and 1 base from J; junction bases left unmatched: 6. The DNA of the CDR3 is TGTGCCAGTAGCAGAAGACTAGCGGGAGCCCAAGAGACCCAGTACTTC. The encoded protein is CASSRRLAGAQETQYF.